The 23 T cell receptor beta chains listed next were all sequenced from one sample in a study of T-cell memory formation after mild COVID-19. One entry per CDR3 protein results from TCRdb running MiXCR on the 5' RACE reads. The table has hundreds of thousands of distinct CDR3 sequences, less than 25% seen once. The specimen was PBMCs or a T cell subset sorted from them (not recorded which). Receptors were obtained from an adult woman who had mild COVID-19 (a few samples of this study predate the infection). Cell type and time point are not known.

The V gene is TRBV6-6, the J gene TRBJ2-3; 8 nucleotides agree with TRBD1. The CDR3 is made up of 16 amino acids. Germline values: CDR1 MNHNY, CDR2 SVGAGI (reference sequence). Losses at the gene ends were 2 bases for V and 3 bases for J; bases not matched to a gene: 7. The CDR3 is CASSYGSGGATDTQYF. CDR3 bases: TGTGCCAGCAGTTACGGGTCAGGGGGCGCGACAGATACGCAGTATTTT.

The V and J genes are TRBV9 and TRBJ2-1; a possible D gene is TRBD2 (6 bases). This CDR3 region has 16 residues. V lost 0 bases, J lost 4 bases, and 14 bases lay in between. In germline, CDR1 is SGDLS, CDR2 YYNGEE. The CDR3 DNA reads TGTGCCAGCAGCGTAGTTCCGAGACTAGAGTACAATGAGCAGTTCTTC. Translating it yields CASSVVPRLEYNEQFF.

This clonotype was detected only a few times. This chain uses TRBV7-8 with TRBJ2-5, with 13 nucleotides matching TRBD2. V trimming: 1 base; J trimming: 2 bases; junction bases outside the gene matches: 4. CDR1 and CDR2 from the germline V gene are SGHVS and FQNEAQ. This CDR3 is 17 amino acids long. The CDR3 DNA sequence: TGTGCCAGCAGCTTAGGAGGACTAGCGGGGGTACAAGAGACCCAGTACTTC. It codes for CASSLGGLAGVQETQYF.

The CDR3 sequence is CASSQDQAGGYNEQFF. CDR3 bases: TGTGCCAGCAGCCAAGATCAAGCGGGTGGTTACAATGAGCAGTTCTTC. The J gene is TRBJ2-1, the V gene TRBV4-2; D may be TRBD2 (6 bases). The CDR3 is 16 residues long. V gave up 0 bases and J gave up 4 bases, with 13 bases separating them. Germline V gene sequence: CDR1 LGHNA, CDR2 YNFKEQ.

This sequence joins TRBV30 and TRBJ1-5, with 7 bases that match TRBD1. This CDR3 region has 14 residues. The germline V gene has CDR1 GTSNPN and CDR2 SVGIG (reference sequence). V was pared by 2 bases and J by 6 bases, with 7 bases of the junction left unmatched. This CDR3 is CAWSRQGGGQPQHF. The CDR3 region has the DNA TGTGCCTGGAGTCGACAGGGAGGCGGTCAGCCCCAGCATTTT.

In its sample, this clonotype was seen many times. Compared with germline, one end of the junction differs, possibly owing to a read error. This chain joins TRBV2 and TRBJ2-7, with D possibly TRBD2 on 5 matching bases. In germline, CDR1 is SNHLY, CDR2 FYNNEI. CDR3 size: 10 residues. The DNA of the CDR3 is TGCGCCAGCAGCGGCTACGAGCAGTACTTC. Translating it yields CASSGYEQYF.

V and J are TRBV5-1 and TRBJ1-1; D is possibly TRBD1 (5 bases). Trimming took off 3 bases at V and 5 bases at J, with 14 bases between the two ends. The CDR3 consists of 14 residues. Germline-derived CDR1 and CDR2 are SGHRS and YFSETQ. The CDR3 spells CASSSRQGWTEAFF. The CDR3 DNA sequence: TGCGCCAGCAGCTCCCGGCAGGGCTGGACTGAAGCTTTCTTT.

This clonotype has just a few counts. The J gene is TRBJ2-5, the V gene TRBV7-9; D gene uncertain. The CDR3 is 15 residues long. Trimming left V 6 bases short and J 4 bases short, with 18 bases between. Germline CDR1 is SEHNR and CDR2 is FQNEAQ (reference sequence). The CDR3 sequence: CASSLNMGPGETQYF. CDR3 bases: TGTGCCAGCAGTCTTAACATGGGCCCTGGAGAGACCCAGTACTTC.

This clonotype has just a few counts. The V and J genes are TRBV4-1 and TRBJ1-2; TRBD1 might be the D (5 bases). Trimming took 0 bases from V and 4 from J, leaving 9 bases between them. The CDR3 covers 14 residues. Germline loops: CDR1 MGHRA, CDR2 YSYEKL. As DNA, the CDR3 is TGCGCCAGCAGCCAAGACCGCAGGGTCTATGGCTACACCTTC. This codes for CASSQDRRVYGYTF.

This clonotype was seen a handful of times. The chain is built from TRBV24-1 and TRBJ2-7; 7 bases line up with TRBD1. The V gene's germline CDR1 is KGHDR and CDR2 SFDVKD. The V gene end was trimmed by 11 bases and the J gene end by 0 bases; junction bases not matched to a gene: 6. The CDR3 is 13 residues long. The chain's CDR3 is CAISRTGSYEQYF. CDR3 DNA sequence: TGTGCCATCTCGAGGACAGGCTCCTACGAGCAGTACTTC.

This clonotype has more than one count but fewer than ten. V gene TRBV5-1 combines with J gene TRBJ2-2, with D possibly being TRBD1 (5 bases). The CDR3 sequence is 16 residues long. The germline V and J ends were trimmed by 4 bases and 4 bases, with 17 bases remaining between them. Germline lookup yields CDR1 SGHRS and CDR2 YFSETQ. CDR3 protein: CASSPDTGASTGELFF. In nucleotides, the CDR3 is TGCGCCAGCAGCCCGGATACTGGGGCGAGCACCGGGGAGCTGTTTTTT.

This chain connects TRBV18 to TRBJ2-3; 10 nucleotides agree with TRBD1. The CDR3 extends over 15 amino acids. Trimming took 1 base from V and 4 from J; bases not matched to a gene: 2. CDR1 and CDR2 from the germline V gene are KGHSH and LQKENI. The CDR3 sequence is CASSPLGTGADTQYF. CDR3 DNA: TGTGCCAGCTCACCACTCGGGACAGGGGCAGATACGCAGTATTTT.

The CDR3 DNA sequence: TGCGCCAGCAGCTTGCAGGGGGCGGACGTGGAGACCCAGTACTTC. As protein: CASSLQGADVETQYF. The chain joins TRBV5-1 to TRBJ2-5, with 8 bases matching TRBD1. Germline V gives CDR1 SGHRS, CDR2 YFSETQ. The CDR3 is 15 residues long. V gave up 1 base and J gave up 5 bases; unmatched junction bases: 7.

In this sample, this clonotype turned up a few times. This rearrangement joins TRBV7-2 to TRBJ1-1; D remains ambiguous. Trimming stripped 2 bases from V and 7 bases from J, with 11 bases between. Germline-derived CDR1 and CDR2 are SGHTA and FQGNSA. The CDR3 covers 13 residues. The CDR3 DNA follows: TGTGCCAGCAGCTTACGGCGGGAGCGTGAAGCTTTCTTT. Translating it yields CASSLRREREAFF.

This clonotype was observed a handful of times. The rearrangement links TRBV25-1 to TRBJ1-1, with a weak D call TRBD1 (6 bases). CDR1 and CDR2 from the germline V gene are MGHDK and SYGVNS. This CDR3 comprises 12 residues. Trimming removed 6 bases at V and 8 bases at J, with 13 bases between. CDR3 sequence reads: CASRRTEWEAFF. DNA of the CDR3: TGTGCCAGCAGACGGACAGAGTGGGAAGCTTTCTTT.

In DNA form, the CDR3 reads TGTGCCAGCAGAGGGACTAGCGGAGCATACAATGAGCAGTTCTTC. Its translation is CASRGTSGAYNEQFF. This chain connects TRBV2 to TRBJ2-1; 11 bases match TRBD2. The CDR3 covers 15 residues. With V trimmed by 6 bases and J by 4 bases, 5 bases remained unmatched. CDR1 SNHLY and CDR2 FYNNEI come from the germline V gene. Full variable domain (remainder filled in from reference TRBV2 and TRBJ2-1): EPEVTQTPSHQVTQMGQEVILRCVPISNHLYFYWYRQILGQKVEFLVSFYNNEISEKSEIFDDQFSVERPDGSNFTLKIRSTKLEDSAMYFCASRGTSGAYNEQFFGPGTRLTVL.

CDR3 nucleotide sequence: TGTGCCAGCAGCTTGAGCCCGGAGCGAGCGGGGGGGCCTAGAAACATTCAGTACTTC. It yields the protein CASSLSPERAGGPRNIQYF. The chain recombines TRBV7-6 with TRBJ2-4, with 10 bases fitting TRBD2. J gave up 6 bases and V 3 bases, and 17 bases lay outside the gene matches. CDR3 length equals 19 residues. Germline CDR1 SGHVS, CDR2 FNYEAQ.

This sequence joins TRBV20-1 and TRBJ2-1; no firm D call. Germline assignment: CDR1 DFQATT and CDR2 SNEGSKA (reference sequence). This CDR3 is built from 15 residues. Trimming stripped 5 bases from V and 5 bases from J, with 19 bases between. The CDR3 sequence: CSAYFHLRGNNEQFF. CDR3 DNA: TGCAGTGCTTATTTTCACCTTCGAGGAAACAATGAGCAGTTCTTC.

This clonotype was found many times. In nucleotides, the CDR3 is TGTGCCAGCAGCTTAGTGTCGGGAGGGCCCCCAGATACGCAGTATTTT. As protein: CASSLVSGGPPDTQYF. V gene TRBV7-2 combines with J gene TRBJ2-3, with 8 bases matching TRBD2. This CDR3 region has 16 residues. Unmatched junction bases numbered 7, after V lost 1 base and J lost 4 bases. Per the germline V gene, CDR1 is SGHTA and CDR2 is FQGNSA.

The sample holds a few counts of this clonotype. The chain links TRBV12-3 or TRBV12-4 to TRBJ1-5; D is possibly TRBD1 (6 bases). V lost 6 bases and J lost 3, with 15 bases in between. The CDR3 runs 15 residues. DNA of the CDR3: TGTGCCAGCAGCCCTGGGGGGGGCTACAATCAGCCCCAGCATTTT. Translation gives CASSPGGGYNQPQHF.

This clonotype was found a few times. The rearrangement joins TRBV12-3 or TRBV12-4 to TRBJ1-1; the D gene is possibly TRBD1 (6 bases). V was clipped by 5 bases and J by 5 bases, with 12 bases between them. The CDR3 totals 13 residues. This CDR3 is CASSRSGVTEAFF. CDR3 DNA: TGTGCCAGCAGTCGATCAGGGGTTACTGAAGCTTTCTTT.

In this sample, this clonotype turned up a few times. This chain connects TRBV5-1 to TRBJ1-1; D may be TRBD1 (5 bases). Trimming took off 1 base at V and 0 bases at J, with 10 bases between the two ends. This CDR3 region has 15 residues. Germline V gene data show CDR1 as SGHRS and CDR2 as YFSETQ. DNA of the CDR3: TGCGCCAGCAGCTTGCTCCAGGGTATGAACACTGAAGCTTTCTTT. Translating it yields CASSLLQGMNTEAFF.

The V and J genes are TRBV3-1 and TRBJ2-3; D gene ambiguous. This CDR3 is 15 amino acids long. The V end lost 0 bases, the J end lost 6 bases, and 13 bases lay between the germline ends. Per the germline V gene, CDR1 is LGHDT and CDR2 is YNNKEL (reference sequence). The CDR3 DNA sequence: TGTGCCAGCAGCCAAGAAATATTAAATGGGGATACGCAGTATTTT. Amino acids: CASSQEILNGDTQYF.